The present T cell receptor (beta chain) was sequenced within a study of CD8 T cells in Susac syndrome. The CDR3 spans 12 residues. Trimming took off 4 bases at V and 8 bases at J, with 9 bases between the two ends. Germline V gives CDR1 LGHDT, CDR2 YNNKEL (reference sequence). Reverse transcription of roughly 0.45 to 1 ug RNA used random hexamers. TCRdb re-called the immunoSEQ multiplex PCR reads with MiXCR, one entry per CDR3 protein. The sample records 120,000 or so distinct CDR3 sequences, roughly 92% being singletons. This chain links TRBV3-1 with TRBJ2-4; perhaps TRBD1 as D (5 bases). The TCR originated in a human donor in good health. Sequenced material: CD4+ T cells from PBMCs. CDR3 DNA: TGTGCCAGCAGCCTGCTAGGGGACATTCAGTACTTC. Residues: CASSLLGDIQYF.